The 10 T cell receptor beta chains in this list originate from one sample, sequenced in a study of neurological immune-mediated disorders. TCRdb reprocessed the 5' RACE reads with MiXCR, giving one entry per CDR3 protein. The sample yields about 60,000 distinct CDR3 sequences, 8.5% to 10% seen once. Stated time point: longitudinal time-point 2. The sequenced sample consisted of PBMCs. The receptor source for this set is a young man in good health.

This clonotype was observed many times. The rearrangement uses TRBV5-1 and TRBJ2-1; D is possibly TRBD1 (6 bases). Germline lookup yields CDR1 SGHRS and CDR2 YFSETQ. CDR3 size: 16 residues. The germline V and J ends were trimmed by 4 bases and 3 bases, with 17 bases remaining between them. The CDR3 DNA sequence: TGCGCCAGCAGCGGGGGTGGGGGCCAGAGCTACAATGAGCAGTTCTTC. It is translated as CASSGGGGQSYNEQFF.

The J gene is TRBJ2-2, the V gene TRBV20-1, with 7 bases lining up with TRBD2. Germline CDR1 is DFQATT and CDR2 is SNEGSKA (reference sequence). V lost 5 bases to trimming and J lost 1 base; unmatched junction nucleotides: 16. The CDR3 consists of 18 residues. CDR3 sequence (DNA): TGCAGTGCTCGGGGCTTAATGGGGCTAGCGGAGAACACCGGGGAGCTGTTTTTT. Its translation is CSARGLMGLAENTGELFF.

This clonotype was observed many times. V gene TRBV11-2 combines with J gene TRBJ2-3; D remains unclear. CDR3 length: 13 amino acids. Germline values: CDR1 SGHAT, CDR2 FQNNGV. With 2 bases removed from V and 6 bases from J, the gap between germline ends came to 9 bases. CDR3 residues: CASSLSGRDTQYF. CDR3 DNA sequence: TGTGCCAGCAGCTTATCGGGCCGGGATACGCAGTATTTT. The full variable domain, completed using reference TRBV11-2 and TRBJ2-3, is EAGVAQSPRYKIIEKRQSVAFWCNPISGHATLYWYQQILGQGPKLLIQFQNNGVVDDSQLPKDRFSAERLKGVDSTLKIQPAKLEDSAVYLCASSLSGRDTQYFGPGTRLTVL.

This clonotype was recorded many times. V gene TRBV28 combines with J gene TRBJ2-2, with D unclear. Trimming shortened V by 1 base and J by 2 bases, and 11 bases separated the two germline ends. The CDR3 runs to 16 residues. CDR1 is MDHEN, CDR2 SYDVKM, per germline. CDR3 nucleotides: TGTGCCAGCAGTTTATTAGTGGCAGATAACACCGGGGAGCTGTTTTTT. This sequence encodes CASSLLVADNTGELFF.

This clonotype was seen a few times. The DNA is omitted, as the CDR3 cannot be located on it reliably, and the CDR3 follows TCRdb's listing. The chain carries TRBV12-3 or TRBV12-4 and TRBJ2-1; the table's D call, TRBD2, was not checked against the DNA. The CDR3 extends over 23 residues, inclusive of both ends. This CDR3 is CASTNQTSMYLCASSPVNNEQFF.

Regarding this clonotype: An end of the junction does not agree with germline; a read error may underlie this. The chain has TRBV10-1 and TRBJ2-7; a weak D match, TRBD2 (7 bases). Germline-derived CDR1 and CDR2 are WNHNN and SYGVQD (reference sequence). There are 17 residues in the CDR3. CDR3 sequence (DNA): TGCGCCAGCAGTGGGGAAAGCGGGACAATCTCCTTCTACGATCAGTACTTC. Translated, it gives CASSGESGTISFYDQYF.

This clonotype showed up many times. This chain connects TRBV3-1 to TRBJ2-6; the D call may be TRBD1 or TRBD2 (5 bases each). V shed 4 bases and J shed 2 bases, with 12 bases lying between them. Germline assignment: CDR1 LGHDT and CDR2 YNNKEL (reference sequence). The CDR3 loop spans 16 amino acids. The CDR3 loop is CASSRGSPAGANVLTF. The CDR3 DNA is TGTGCCAGCAGCCGGGGGTCCCCGGCTGGGGCCAACGTCCTGACTTTC.

At least ten counts were recorded for this clonotype. CDR3 protein: CASSLAGDRADTQYF. CDR3 coding DNA: TGTGCCAGCAGCCTAGCGGGAGATAGGGCAGATACGCAGTATTTT. The rearrangement links TRBV25-1 to TRBJ2-3, with 10 bases aligning to TRBD2. J gave up 4 bases and V 6 bases, and 7 bases lay outside the gene matches. There are 15 residues in the CDR3. Germline V gene data show CDR1 as MGHDK and CDR2 as SYGVNS.

This clonotype was counted at least ten times. The chain uses TRBV7-9 and TRBJ1-1, with 7 bases lining up with TRBD1. The length of the CDR3 is 18 residues. CDR1 and CDR2 (germline): SEHNR, FQNEAQ (reference sequence). V dropped 5 bases and J dropped 4; count of bases not matched to a gene: 19. The CDR3 is CASSPYTPETPGGTEAFF. CDR3 bases: TGTGCCAGCAGCCCCTATACCCCCGAAACGCCAGGGGGCACTGAAGCTTTCTTT.

This clonotype was seen many times. V is TRBV7-2 and J is TRBJ1-5, with 11 positions matching TRBD1. Germline V lookup: CDR1 SGHTA, CDR2 FQGNSA. The V and J ends lost 1 base and 3 bases, in that order; junction bases with no gene match: 2. CDR3 length equals 16 residues. Written as DNA, the CDR3 is TGTGCCAGCAGCTTAGTTGGACAGGGGGCCAATCAGCCCCAGCATTTT. Amino acid sequence: CASSLVGQGANQPQHF.